This TCR beta chain was documented in a study of T cells in Graves' hyperthyroidism and ophthalmopathy. V lost 3 bases and J 3 bases, leaving 17 bases between the germline ends. The V gene's germline CDR1 is DFQATT and CDR2 SNEGSKA (reference sequence). The CDR3 has 15 residues. In this sample, this clonotype turned up many times. RNA transcripts were the template for amplifying TCR beta CDR3 regions. The HTBI primer set drove a first-round RT-PCR of the TCR CDR3. TCRdb re-derived calls from the multiplex PCR reads in MiXCR, one entry per CDR3 protein. The sample records hundreds of thousands of distinct CDR3 sequences, about a sixth being singletons. PBMCs were derived from approximately 10 ml fresh peripheral blood.

The V gene is TRBV20-1, the J gene TRBJ2-5; D is possibly TRBD1 (5 bases). The specimen was blood. This TCR came from a woman aged 40 to 50 with Graves' ophthalmopathy. The CDR3 loop is CSARGRGSQEETQYF. Written as DNA, the CDR3 is TGCAGTGCTAGGGGAAGGGGCAGCCAGGAAGAGACCCAGTACTTC.